A selection of T cell receptor beta chains follows, all from one sample in a study of OX40 agonist ivuxolimab in advanced cancers. Only in-frame clones appear in the TCRdb table, and some are missing; sequencing was by immunoSEQ multiplex PCR. The sample includes about 61,000 clones, around 83% seen only once; the top ten take less than 3.5%. The sequencing here drew on CD4+ or CD8+ T cells sorted from blood, taken in a trial of the OX40 agonist ivuxolimab. All receptors derive from an adult with an advanced solid tumor such as melanoma, head and neck, liver or kidney cancer. CDR3s include the opening cysteine and the closing phenylalanine or tryptophan. The D gene is left open where the match is weak. Size values are once, few and many counts, or a class for expanded clones, and some rows have none.

D: TRBD1
V: TRBV5-1
size: .
CDR3: CASSQGAQNTEAFF

D: TRBD1
V: TRBV7-3
size: .
CDR3: CASSLGTGIDTQYF

D: TRBD2
V: TRBV4-2
size: .
CDR3: CASSQESASGVTLGDTQYF

D: TRBD2
V: TRBV5-4
size: .
CDR3: CASSGALAGETDTQYF

D: .
V: TRBV7-2
size: few
CDR3: CASSFLRDTQYF

D: .
V: TRBV7-6
size: few
CDR3: CASSSKTGFDSPLHF

D: .
V: TRBV5-7
size: once
CDR3: CASSLRAEESGYTF

D: .
V: TRBV7-2
size: .
CDR3: CASSLDIGAHQPQHF

D: .
V: TRBV2
size: .
CDR3: CASSPGRTGELFF

D: TRBD1
V: TRBV5-1
size: medium-sized
CDR3: CATRGDTEAFF

D: .
V: TRBV11-2
size: .
CDR3: CASSSGLGYGYTF

D: .
V: TRBV11-2
size: .
CDR3: CASSPHGESYEQYF

D: .
V: TRBV6-5
size: .
CDR3: CASSQQGFTDTQYF

D: TRBD1
V: TRBV5-1
size: .
CDR3: CASSIEGAIYEQYF

D: .
V: TRBV6-5
size: .
CDR3: CASSYGSSGANVLTF

D: .
V: TRBV4-1
size: .
CDR3: CASSLGVRQETQYF

D: TRBD2
V: TRBV7-2
size: .
CDR3: CASSIRLAGAEQYF

D: TRBD1
V: TRBV14
size: once
CDR3: CASSQPGQGNYEQYF

D: TRBD2
V: TRBV7-2
size: .
CDR3: CASSFSGGAGTDTQYF

D: TRBD1
V: TRBV5-1
size: .
CDR3: CASSVDRGGADTQYF

D: .
V: TRBV30
size: .
CDR3: CAWSAIARNQPQHF

D: .
V: TRBV10-3
size: .
CDR3: CATRENTIYF

D: .
V: TRBV10-3
size: .
CDR3: CAISEFDGGNTIYF

D: .
V: TRBV11-3
size: .
CDR3: CASSSLTGGQETQYF

D: .
V: TRBV15
size: .
CDR3: CATSRDSGGNQPQHF

D: .
V: TRBV6-5
size: .
CDR3: CASSVDSRETQYF

D: .
V: TRBV30
size: .
CDR3: CAWTGGGVLRGNTIYF

D: .
V: TRBV2
size: .
CDR3: CASSGTYEQYF

D: .
V: TRBV5-1
size: .
CDR3: CASTLGVTDTQYF

D: .
V: TRBV18
size: few
CDR3: CASSPSVDSSYEQYF

D: TRBD2
V: TRBV5-4
size: .
CDR3: CASTPGDSGAGAGELFF

D: .
V: TRBV6-1
size: .
CDR3: CASSEASRINTIYF

D: .
V: TRBV10-3
size: .
CDR3: CAISDQGTSEKLFF